The clone carrying this T cell receptor (beta chain) was observed a handful of times. The data stem from a study of blood T cell repertoires in COVID-19. Overall study: The analysed material was cDNA or gDNA that came from T cells, B-cell-depleted T cells, or PBMCs.

CDR1 is MDHEN, CDR2 SYDVKM, per germline. This CDR3 spans 10 amino acids. Trimming pared 3 bases from V and 13 bases from J, leaving 9 bases between. Assay: immunoSEQ multiplex PCR; the TCRdb copy retains only in-frame clones and omits some. The table has approximately 310,000 clones, more than 75% seen once. This chain uses TRBV28 with TRBJ1-2; D gene ambiguous. The sequencing sample was made of peripheral blood. The receptor was derived from a man aged 50-60 years with active or convalescent COVID-19. CDR3: CASSFVVVTF. For the CDR3, the DNA is TGTGCCAGCAGTTTTGTCGTTGTCACCTTC.